A selection of T cell receptor beta chains follows, all from one sample in a study of OX40 agonist ivuxolimab in advanced cancers. Measured with immunoSEQ multiplex PCR; TCRdb has only the in-frame clones, and not every one. The profile shows some 66,000 clones, over 75% of them singletons. The sequencing here drew on CD4+ or CD8+ T cells sorted from blood, taken in a trial of the OX40 agonist ivuxolimab. These receptors originate from an adult with an advanced solid tumor such as melanoma, head and neck, liver or kidney cancer. Both conserved end residues are part of each CDR3. A D gene is named only where the DNA matches it firmly. Clone size is stated in some rows and not others, as once, few, many or a class when expanded.

size,D,J,V,DNA,CDR3
NA,NA,TRBJ1-5,TRBV21-1,TGTGCCAGCAGCAAAGTGGGGGGGACTCTTCAGCCCCAGCATTTT,CASSKVGGTLQPQHF
NA,TRBD2,TRBJ2-2,TRBV29-1,TGCAGCGCCCTAAGGACTAGCGGGAGATTGGCCGGGGAGCTGTTTTTT,CSALRTSGRLAGELFF
few,TRBD1,TRBJ2-2,TRBV5-1,TGCGCCAGCAGCCTGGGACAGGGCACCGGGGAGCTGTTTTTT,CASSLGQGTGELFF
NA,NA,TRBJ2-7,TRBV12-5,TGTGCTAGTGGTTTGGTCCCCAACTCCTACGAGCAGTACTTC,CASGLVPNSYEQYF
NA,TRBD1,TRBJ1-4,TRBV28,TGTGCCAGCACCTTAACCGGGACAGGGGTTAGTGAAAAACTGTTTTTT,CASTLTGTGVSEKLFF
NA,NA,TRBJ2-5,TRBV2,TGTGCCAGCAGTGAGGTGGCGTACCAAGAGACCCAGTACTTC,CASSEVAYQETQYF
NA,TRBD1,TRBJ2-2,TRBV7-8,TGTGCCAGCAGCGTACAGGGGGCCGGGGAGCTGTTTTTT,CASSVQGAGELFF
once,NA,TRBJ2-2,TRBV5-1,TGCGCCAGCAGCTTACGGGGGGCTTCACCCGGGGAGCTGTTTTTT,CASSLRGASPGELFF
NA,NA,TRBJ2-7,TRBV5-4,TGTGCCAGCAGCTTGGCTTTAGGAACAACCTACGAGCAGTACTTC,CASSLALGTTYEQYF
NA,TRBD1,TRBJ2-7,TRBV11-2,TGTGCCAGCAGTCTTGACAGGGGGGCCTCCTACGAGCAGTACTTC,CASSLDRGASYEQYF
NA,NA,TRBJ2-6,TRBV10-3,TGTGCCATCACGGATCTTTCGGGGGCCAACGTCCTGACTTTC,CAITDLSGANVLTF
NA,NA,TRBJ2-7,TRBV5-1,TGCGCCAGCAGTAATTCGGGGGTCGAGCAGTACTTC,CASSNSGVEQYF
NA,NA,TRBJ1-4,TRBV28,TGTGCCAGCAGTTTCCCCCTCGGTCGGACTAATGAAAAACTGTTTTTT,CASSFPLGRTNEKLFF
NA,NA,TRBJ2-5,TRBV27,TGTGCCAGCAGTTTATATGGGCGGGAGACCCAGTACTTC,CASSLYGRETQYF
once,NA,TRBJ1-5,TRBV10-3,TGTGCCATCAGTGAGTCTGGGTTTGATCAGCCCCAGCATTTT,CAISESGFDQPQHF
NA,TRBD1,TRBJ2-6,TRBV10-3,TGTGCCATCAGTCCCGGACAGGCTAACGTCCTGACTTTC,CAISPGQANVLTF
NA,NA,TRBJ1-2,TRBV6-6,TGTGCCAGCAGCCCAACCCTGGCGTCGCCCCATTATGGCTACACCTTC,CASSPTLASPHYGYTF
NA,TRBD1,TRBJ1-3,TRBV4-3,TGCGCCAGCAGCCAAGAGGGGACAGGGAGTTCTGGAAACACCATATATTTT,CASSQEGTGSSGNTIYF
NA,TRBD1,TRBJ2-1,TRBV9,TGTGCCAGCAGCGCCCAGACAGGGGGTTGGGAGCAGTTCTTC,CASSAQTGGWEQFF
NA,TRBD2,TRBJ2-3,TRBV10-2,TGCGCCGTTCGGACTAGCGGGAGGTCAGATACGCAGTATTTT,CAVRTSGRSDTQYF
NA,NA,TRBJ2-1,TRBV29-1,TGCAGCGTTTGGACCTTCAGCTCGTCTTGGCAGTTCTTC,CSVWTFSSSWQFF
NA,NA,TRBJ2-1,TRBV21-1,TGTGCCAGCAGCAAGGGAGAAGAGACAGGTGAGTACAATGAGCAGTTCTTC,CASSKGEETGEYNEQFF
NA,NA,TRBJ2-1,TRBV5-1,TGCGCCAGCAGCGGCCCAAGCTCCTACAATGAGCAGTTCTTC,CASSGPSSYNEQFF
medium-sized,NA,TRBJ1-1,TRBV12-5,TGTGCTAGTGTTTTGCGGACTGAAGCTTTCTTT,CASVLRTEAFF
NA,NA,TRBJ2-3,TRBV7-2,TGTGCCAGCAGCACCCATGGGACCACAGATACGCAGTATTTT,CASSTHGTTDTQYF
NA,TRBD2,TRBJ2-6,TRBV14,TGTGCCAGCAGCCTCGGGACTAGCTATTTCGGCGGGGCCAACGTCCTGACTTTC,CASSLGTSYFGGANVLTF